This TCR beta chain was sequenced in a study of human T cells and chemical hapten exposure. The germline CDR1 and CDR2 sequences are MGHDK and SYGVNS. V lost 5 bases to trimming and J lost 3 bases, with 14 bases between them. The CDR3 totals 15 residues. Stated time point: patch test 3, about 24 weeks after DPC sensitization. The treatment was: therapeutic diphenylcyclopropenone sensitization with weekly scalp DPC. TCRdb called the RACE reads again in MiXCR, with one record for every CDR3 protein. The table has 130,000 or so distinct CDR3 sequences, about 11% seen once. This clonotype was sampled from a woman in her fifties or sixties with alopecia areata. Some clones in this sample may be carry-over from other donors' samples. The J gene is TRBJ1-5, the V gene TRBV25-1, with D unresolved. The material sequenced was whole blood, taken in connection with sensitization to the hapten diphenylcyclopropenone (DPC). CDR3 loop: CASSPSAWDNQPQHF. The CDR3 DNA reads TGTGCCAGCAGTCCCTCGGCCTGGGACAATCAGCCCCAGCATTTT.